This TCR beta chain appears in the sequencing data of a study of T cell responses to AZD1222 COVID-19 vaccine. Regarding the study as a whole: Most donors were white British, females outnumbered males, and clonal diversity was possibly underestimated. Reportedly, nearly half of unique spike TCRs recognized epitopes outside B.1.351/B.1.1.7 mutations. CD4 TCRs linked to vaccination spanned spike, dominating at 160-218 and 743-854.

V lost 7 bases to trimming and J lost 3 bases, with 10 bases between them. The CDR3 length is 12 residues. Germline values: CDR1 MDHEN, CDR2 SYDVKM. This clone was picked up one time. Its cognate antigen is unknown. Generated by immunoSEQ multiplex PCR, the TCRdb table keeps only in-frame clones and is missing some. The sample lists around 180,000 clones; approximately 86% were seen once. Sequencing was performed on peripheral blood, taken on day 0 of AZD1222 vaccination. This clonotype was obtained from an adult in good health. The V call is TRBV28, the J call TRBJ2-7; TRBD2 might be the D (5 bases). CDR3 in DNA: TGTGCCAGCAAGTCTAGCTTCTACGAGCAGTACTTC. Its protein product is CASKSSFYEQYF.